This T cell receptor beta chain was captured in a study of blood T cell repertoires in COVID-19. Overall study context: The origin of the acute and convalescent COVID-19 samples was the United States, Italy and Spain. Nucleic acid was either cDNA or gDNA, and it came from T cells, B-cell-depleted T cells, or PBMCs.

Per the study methods: Reference gene primer amplification in the assay estimated nucleated cell counts. Only in-frame clones appear in the TCRdb table, and some are missing; sequencing was by immunoSEQ multiplex PCR. Clone size and V and J calls were adopted from that table, with D and trimming inferred from the DNA. This sample has fewer than 40,000 clones; almost 85% occur once, and the top ten carry roughly 8.7%. Material: peripheral blood. This TCR derives from an elderly man with active COVID-19.

Here the CDR3 reads CASSPTETNEKLFF. The CDR3 DNA reads TGTGCCAGCAGCCCGACAGAGACCAATGAAAAACTGTTTTTT. The genes are TRBV6-6 and TRBJ1-4; D might be TRBD1 (5 bases). Germline V gene sequence: CDR1 MNHNY, CDR2 SVGAGI (reference sequence). There are 14 residues in the CDR3. Trimming removed 6 bases at V and 5 bases at J, with 13 bases between.